These 15 T cell receptor beta chains share one sample of origin, sequenced in a study of T-cell reconstitution after alpha-beta-depleted transplantation in children (dated by TCRdb to the mid-2010s). The library was obtained by PCR. Sequencing was performed on an Illumina HiSeq 2500. To normalize quantification of the TCRbeta repertoire, the TCR libraries were built with molecular barcoding that relied on unique molecular identifiers. The public reads were reanalyzed by TCRdb: fastp trimming at Q25, MiXCR alignment, in-frame beta chains only. Entries are consolidated by CDR3 protein sequence, retaining the most common genes and DNA. This sample is represented by 450,000 to 600,000 distinct CDR3 sequences; about 17% of them were singletons. Over 3% of the sample is held by the ten biggest clonotypes. The material was PBMCs from the stem cell graft donor, obtained from the stem cell graft. These receptors were obtained from a human donor who donated a stem cell graft to a child with acute lymphoblastic leukemia.

This sequence joins TRBV30 and TRBJ2-3; TRBD2 agrees at 15 bases. Unmatched junction bases numbered 5, after V lost 2 bases and J lost 2 bases. CDR1 GTSNPN and CDR2 SVGIG come from the germline V gene (reference sequence). The CDR3 consists of 17 residues. DNA for the CDR3: TGTGCCTGGAGTCCCGGACTAGCGGGAGGGGTCACAGATACGCAGTATTTT. Its translation: CAWSPGLAGGVTDTQYF.

The chain links TRBV24-1 to TRBJ1-1, with a possible D match to TRBD1 (6 bases). This CDR3 is 16 amino acids long. Looked up from germline, CDR1 is KGHDR and CDR2 is SFDVKD. V lost 3 bases, J lost 4 bases, and 17 bases lay in between. The CDR3 here is CATSDHSTDRSTEAFF. For the CDR3, the DNA is TGTGCCACCAGTGATCACTCCACCGACAGGTCCACTGAAGCTTTCTTT.

The genes are TRBV5-1 and TRBJ2-5; TRBD2 matches 12 bases. The germline V gene encodes CDR1 SGHRS and CDR2 YFSETQ. The J segment lost 5 bases and the V segment lost 4 bases, leaving 9 bases of the junction unmatched. The CDR3 totals 16 residues. The CDR3 nucleotides read TGCGCCAGCAGCAACAGACTAGCGGGAGAGGAGGAGACCCAGTACTTC. Its protein product is CASSNRLAGEEETQYF.

This clonotype was counted only a few times. This chain links TRBV4-1 with TRBJ1-2; 10 bases agree with TRBD1. Germline V gene lookup returns CDR1 MGHRA and CDR2 YSYEKL. The CDR3 covers 14 residues. V gave up 4 bases and J gave up 8 bases; unmatched junction bases: 7. The CDR3 sequence is CASSPGGTGEGYTF. Written as DNA, the CDR3 is TGCGCCAGCAGCCCCGGCGGGACAGGGGAAGGCTACACCTTC.

CDR3 sequence: CASSLERTGKTTQTQYF. CDR3 in DNA: TGTGCCAGCAGCTTAGAGAGGACAGGGAAGACGACGCAGACCCAGTACTTC. The chain has TRBV11-1 and TRBJ2-5; TRBD1 matches 8 bases. The CDR3 loop spans 17 amino acids. The trim removed 1 base at V and 6 bases at J, leaving 13 bases unmatched. Germline V gene lookup returns CDR1 SGHAT and CDR2 FQDESV (reference sequence).

This clonotype appeared many times. This chain connects TRBV15 to TRBJ2-7; D is ambiguous. This CDR3 region has 12 residues. Germline assignment: CDR1 LNHNV and CDR2 YYDKDF (reference sequence). The germline V and J ends were trimmed by 9 bases and 0 bases, with 9 bases remaining between them. The CDR3 protein is CATSPSSYEQYF. CDR3 coding DNA: TGTGCCACTAGTCCTAGCTCCTACGAGCAGTACTTC. Full variable domain (remainder filled in from reference TRBV15 and TRBJ2-7): DAMVIQNPRYQVTQFGKPVTLSCSQTLNHNVMYWYQQKSSQAPKLLFHYYDKDFNNEADTPDNFQSRRPNTSFCFLDIRSPGLGDTAMYLCATSPSSYEQYFGPGTRLTVT.

This clonotype was counted only a few times. The chain recombines TRBV6-1 with TRBJ1-5; D is perhaps TRBD1 (5 bases). Per the germline V gene, CDR1 is MNHNS and CDR2 is SASEGT. V lost 3 bases and J 9 bases, leaving 18 bases between the germline ends. CDR3 length equals 15 residues. This chain's CDR3 is CASSEGVAGVWPQHF. As DNA, the CDR3 is TGTGCCAGCAGTGAGGGGGTCGCCGGGGTGTGGCCCCAGCATTTT.

This clonotype has only a few counts. CDR3 amino acids: CASSTGGASGELFF. For the CDR3, the DNA is TGTGCCAGCAGTACAGGGGGCGCTTCCGGGGAGCTGTTTTTT. The V call is TRBV12-3 or TRBV12-4, the J call TRBJ2-2; 9 bases match TRBD1. Trimming removed 5 bases from V and 6 bases from J; junction bases left unmatched: 4. This CDR3 is built from 14 residues.

This clonotype showed up just a few times. This sequence joins TRBV29-1 and TRBJ2-1; weak D call: TRBD2 (7 bases). The CDR3 has 15 amino acids. V was clipped by 0 bases and J by 0 bases, with 9 bases between them. CDR1 and CDR2 from the germline V gene are SQVTM and ANQGSEA. The CDR3 DNA reads TGCAGCGTTGAAGAGGGGGGGCACTCCTACAATGAGCAGTTCTTC. This encodes CSVEEGGHSYNEQFF.

Comments on this clonotype: One end of the junction does not line up with germline, which may come from a read error. The V gene is TRBV20-1, the J gene TRBJ2-1; D is undetermined. Germline-derived CDR1 and CDR2 are DFQATT and SNEGSKA (reference sequence). The CDR3 sequence is 17 residues long. The CDR3 is CCARDPSPAGTYNEQFF. CDR3 nucleotide sequence: TGCTGTGCTAGAGATCCCTCCCCTGCAGGCACCTACAATGAGCAGTTCTTC.

This clonotype has only a few counts. The chain uses TRBV4-1 and TRBJ1-1; the D gene is possibly TRBD1 (5 bases). This CDR3 spans 15 amino acids. With 4 bases removed from V and 11 bases from J, the gap between germline ends came to 23 bases. Looked up from germline, CDR1 is MGHRA and CDR2 is YSYEKL. CDR3: CASSLDTGTWEVAFF. The CDR3, as DNA: TGCGCCAGCAGCCTCGATACCGGGACCTGGGAGGTGGCTTTCTTT.

The chain joins TRBV7-2 to TRBJ2-3; a possible D gene is TRBD1 (6 bases). V was trimmed by 8 bases and J by 0 bases, leaving 18 bases between them. The CDR3 spans 16 residues. The germline V gene has CDR1 SGHTA and CDR2 FQGNSA. CDR3 amino acids: CASPGLRTVSTDTQYF. The CDR3 bases are TGTGCCAGCCCCGGGCTCAGGACAGTTAGCACAGATACGCAGTATTTT.

The CDR3 loop is CASSWEWTSSDEQFF. In DNA, the CDR3 is TGCGCCAGCAGCTGGGAGTGGACTAGCAGCGATGAGCAGTTCTTC. The chain has TRBV5-1 and TRBJ2-1, with 8 bases lining up with TRBD2. Germline V gene lookup returns CDR1 SGHRS and CDR2 YFSETQ. V shed 3 bases and J 8 bases; nucleotides not matched to a gene: 10. There are 15 residues in the CDR3. The full variable domain, completed using reference TRBV5-1 and TRBJ2-1, is KAGVTQTPRYLIKTRGQQVTLSCSPISGHRSVSWYQQTPGQGLQFLFEYFSETQRNKGNFPGRFSGRQFSNSRSEMNVSTLELGDSALYLCASSWEWTSSDEQFFGPGTRLTVL.

The table lists this clonotype with many counts. The V and J genes are TRBV18 and TRBJ1-1; D unclear. This CDR3 is 14 amino acids long. The germline gives CDR1 KGHSH, CDR2 LQKENI. V was shortened by 8 bases and J by 0 bases, with 13 bases between the two germline ends. CDR3 DNA: TGTGCCAGCAGTCCAGACCGCCTGAACACTGAAGCTTTCTTT. It yields the protein CASSPDRLNTEAFF.

This clonotype was seen a handful of times. V gene TRBV10-3 combines with J gene TRBJ1-5; the D is unclear. V was shortened by 3 bases and J by 0 bases, with 9 bases between the two germline ends. The germline gives CDR1 ENHRY, CDR2 SYGVKD. CDR3 length: 15 residues. The CDR3 DNA reads TGTGCCATCAGTGACTATAACCCTAGCAATCAGCCCCAGCATTTT. Translation: CAISDYNPSNQPQHF.